A single sample is the source of the 10 T cell receptor beta chains below, sequenced in a study of CD8+ T cells in alopecia areata. cDNA prepared by RNA extraction and subsequent reverse transcription served as the template for sequencing. Method: immunoSEQ multiplex PCR; TCRdb's copy keeps in-frame clones and lacks some. The data show hundreds of thousands of clones, around 62% seen once. The sample was CD4+ T cells sorted from blood, taken at week 0. These receptors were taken from a human donor with alopecia areata.

The V and J genes are TRBV30 and TRBJ1-5; D possibly corresponds to TRBD1 (5 bases). CDR3 length equals 15 residues. V lost 0 bases and J lost 2, with 11 bases in between. Looked up from germline, CDR1 is GTSNPN and CDR2 is SVGIG (reference sequence). The CDR3 loop is CAWSVWDRRNQPQHF. CDR3 in DNA: TGTGCCTGGAGTGTCTGGGACCGTCGCAATCAGCCCCAGCATTTT.

This clone is classed as medium-sized. V gene TRBV18 combines with J gene TRBJ1-1; D may be TRBD1 (5 bases). The germline V and J ends were trimmed by 4 bases and 4 bases, with 16 bases remaining between them. This CDR3 has 15 amino acids. Germline CDR1 is KGHSH and CDR2 is LQKENI. The CDR3 DNA sequence: TGTGCCAGCTCACTAGGGACCCGCGGGCCCACTGAAGCTTTCTTT. Translating it yields CASSLGTRGPTEAFF.

In this sample, this clone turned up many times. J is TRBJ2-1 and V is TRBV6-1; tentatively, D is TRBD1 or TRBD2 (7 bases each). Deletions cut 2 bases from V and 4 bases from J, with 21 bases between. From germline, CDR1 is MNHNS and CDR2 SASEGT. CDR3 length: 18 amino acids. CDR3 in DNA: TGTGCCAGCAGTGAATTAGGGGGCGGGAGTACAATGTACAATGAGCAGTTCTTC. Translated: CASSELGGGSTMYNEQFF.

This clone was seen a handful of times. V usage is TRBV5-4 and J usage is TRBJ2-6, with a tentative D call TRBD2 (5 bases). V lost 5 bases, J lost 2 bases, and 11 bases lay in between. The CDR3 runs to 15 residues. Germline V gives CDR1 SGHNT, CDR2 YYREEE (reference sequence). Here the CDR3 reads CASRREGTGANVLTF. CDR3 bases: TGTGCCAGCAGGAGGGAAGGCACTGGGGCCAACGTCCTGACTTTC.

This clone has only a few counts. V and J are TRBV30 and TRBJ1-4; D is ambiguous. The CDR3 is 13 residues long. Germline CDR1 GTSNPN, CDR2 SVGIG (reference sequence). V was clipped by 0 bases and J by 3 bases, with 5 bases between them. The CDR3 loop reads CAWSVGANEKLFF. CDR3 sequence (DNA): TGTGCCTGGAGTGTAGGCGCTAATGAAAAACTGTTTTTT.

The chain combines TRBV30 with TRBJ1-2; D is perhaps TRBD1 (6 bases). This CDR3 region has 15 residues. In germline, CDR1 is GTSNPN, CDR2 SVGIG (reference sequence). V lost 2 bases and J lost 3, with 16 bases in between. Written as DNA, the CDR3 is TGTGCCTGGAGTCCCCACCGGGCAGGGGACTATGGCTACACCTTC. Its translation: CAWSPHRAGDYGYTF.

The chain uses TRBV4-1 and TRBJ2-7; 8 positions agree with TRBD2. The J segment lost 6 bases and the V segment lost 1 base, leaving 5 bases of the junction unmatched. Germline CDR1 MGHRA, CDR2 YSYEKL. The CDR3 spans 14 residues. In nucleotides, the CDR3 is TGCGCCAGCAGCCAAGTCGGGAGGGCCGGCGAGCAGTACTTC. Its protein product is CASSQVGRAGEQYF.

The chain recombines TRBV10-3 with TRBJ1-1, with a weak D call TRBD1 (5 bases). This CDR3 has 18 residues. Trimming took 0 bases from V and 3 from J, leaving 20 bases between them. Germline V gives CDR1 ENHRY, CDR2 SYGVKD. The chain's CDR3 is CAISESRVDTGGDTEAFF. In DNA, the CDR3 is TGTGCCATCAGTGAGTCGAGAGTTGATACGGGAGGGGACACTGAAGCTTTCTTT.

The chain joins TRBV29-1 to TRBJ2-3; 7 nucleotides line up with TRBD2. CDR1 SQVTM and CDR2 ANQGSEA come from the germline V gene. The V and J ends lost 0 bases and 7 bases, in that order; junction bases with no gene match: 7. This CDR3 has 14 amino acids. The CDR3 coding sequence is TGCAGCGTTGAAGACAGGCGGGAGAGGTATACGCAGTATTTT. This encodes CSVEDRRERYTQYF.

This chain connects TRBV7-8 to TRBJ1-1; 8 bases fit TRBD1. Germline V lookup: CDR1 SGHVS, CDR2 FQNEAQ. The CDR3 is 15 residues long. V shed 6 bases and J 7 bases; nucleotides not matched to a gene: 13. The CDR3 region is CASSMTGASIGEAFF. The DNA for the CDR3 is TGTGCCAGCAGTATGACAGGGGCCTCGATAGGTGAAGCTTTCTTT.